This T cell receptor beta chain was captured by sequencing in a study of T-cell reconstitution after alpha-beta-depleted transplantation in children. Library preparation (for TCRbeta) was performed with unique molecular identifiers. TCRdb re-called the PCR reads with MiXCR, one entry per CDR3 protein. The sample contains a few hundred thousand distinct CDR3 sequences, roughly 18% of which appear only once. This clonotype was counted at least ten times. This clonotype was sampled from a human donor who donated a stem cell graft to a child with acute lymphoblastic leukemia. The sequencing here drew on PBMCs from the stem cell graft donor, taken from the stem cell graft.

This CDR3 is CASSFGNEQYF. CDR3 sequence (DNA): TGTGCCAGCAGTTTCGGGAACGAGCAGTACTTC. This chain connects TRBV27 to TRBJ2-7; D perhaps matches TRBD2 (5 bases). The CDR3 contains 11 residues. Germline assignment: CDR1 MNHEY and CDR2 SMNVEV (reference sequence). The V end lost 3 bases, the J end lost 5 bases, and 5 bases lay between the germline ends.